The entry that follows covers one T cell receptor beta chain sequence. No antigen is known for it. This specimen comes from a study of T-cell memory formation after mild COVID-19. Study-wide background: TCR clustering was largely donor specific. Study-wide points: The study found contracting CD4+ clones mainly in CM and EM and contracting CD8+ clones in EMRA.

TCRdb recomputed calls from the 5' RACE reads with MiXCR, one row per CDR3 protein. Of 130,000 to 150,000 distinct CDR3 sequences listed, roughly 21% are singletons. The CDR3 has 16 amino acids. Between the trimmed V and J ends, which lost 7 bases and 1 base, there was a span of 18 bases. The germline gives CDR1 LNHNV, CDR2 YYDKDF (reference sequence). This receptor was obtained from an adult woman who had mild COVID-19 (a few samples of this study predate the infection). Cell type and time point are not known. Sequencing was carried out using PBMCs or a T cell subset sorted from them (not recorded which). The chain recombines TRBV15 with TRBJ2-3; a weak D match, TRBD1 (6 bases). DNA of the CDR3: TGTGCCACCAAAAGGATAAAGGGGGTGGGCACAGATACGCAGTATTTT. Amino acids: CATKRIKGVGTDTQYF.